Below are 25 T cell receptor beta chains sequenced from a single sample in a study of blood T cell repertoires in COVID-19. Clones were read by immunoSEQ multiplex PCR, and TCRdb kept only the in-frame ones, dropping some. This table has over 200,000 clones, approximately 90% appearing once. Sequencing was carried out using peripheral blood. These receptors all come from a man aged 55 to 70 who had recovered from COVID-19.

The chain links TRBV24-1 to TRBJ2-7; unclear D gene. Trimming left V 3 bases short and J 3 bases short, with 20 bases between. Germline lookup yields CDR1 KGHDR and CDR2 SFDVKD. This CDR3 contains 17 residues. Here the CDR3 reads CATSDARPRESYYEQYF. CDR3 coding DNA: TGTGCCACCAGTGATGCCCGCCCTAGAGAATCCTACTACGAGCAGTACTTC.

The chain is built from TRBV6-4 and TRBJ2-1, with a possible D match to TRBD2 (8 bases). The germline V gene encodes CDR1 MRHNA and CDR2 SNTAGT. V was clipped by 6 bases and J by 0 bases, with 21 bases between them. The CDR3 totals 18 residues. The DNA for the CDR3 is TGTGCCAGCAGCGCCGGGACAGCACTAGCGGACTCCTACAATGAGCAGTTCTTC. Its translation is CASSAGTALADSYNEQFF.

This clone was detected once. This chain uses TRBV5-1 with TRBJ1-6; TRBD1 matches at 7 bases. Germline V gene lookup returns CDR1 SGHRS and CDR2 YFSETQ. This CDR3 contains 15 residues. V lost 4 bases and J lost 5; bases outside the gene matches: 6. DNA for the CDR3: TGCGCCAGCAGCGACCGACAGGGTAATAATTCACCCCTCCACTTT. It specifies CASSDRQGNNSPLHF.

This clone occurred once. This chain uses TRBV6-5 with TRBJ2-5; 14 bases are shared with TRBD2. This CDR3 has 15 amino acids. Germline V CDR1 and CDR2: MNHEY, SVGAGI. The junction had 5 bases not matched to a gene; V was cut back by 8 bases and J by 3 bases. This CDR3 is CASDRTSGGKETQYF. The CDR3 DNA sequence: TGTGCCAGCGACCGGACTAGCGGGGGGAAAGAGACCCAGTACTTC.

The sample holds many counts of this clone. The V gene is TRBV5-4, the J gene TRBJ2-7; 7 nucleotides align to TRBD2. The CDR3 consists of 15 residues. V dropped 4 bases and J dropped 2; count of bases not matched to a gene: 9. Germline loops: CDR1 SGHNT, CDR2 YYREEE (reference sequence). The CDR3 spells CASSPMGGSAYEQYF. As DNA, the CDR3 is TGTGCCAGCAGCCCTATGGGGGGGTCTGCCTACGAGCAGTACTTC.

J is TRBJ1-1 and V is TRBV19; 12 bases map to TRBD1. V lost 5 bases and J lost 5; bases outside the gene matches: 12. Germline V CDR1 and CDR2: LNHDA, SQIVND (reference sequence). The CDR3 extends over 17 amino acids. CDR3 in DNA: TGTGCCAGTAGTCCGGGGACAGGGGGCGCGGGAGAGACTGAAGCTTTCTTT. Its translation: CASSPGTGGAGETEAFF.

This clone showed up just once. The rearrangement links TRBV7-8 to TRBJ2-7; the match to TRBD1 covers 7 bases. Trimming at V came to 1 base and at J to 3 bases, leaving 12 bases not matched to a gene. The CDR3 contains 17 residues. Germline assignment: CDR1 SGHVS and CDR2 FQNEAQ. This CDR3 is CASSLDGVRPGGYEQYF. The CDR3 nucleotides are TGTGCCAGCAGCTTAGACGGCGTCAGGCCAGGGGGCTACGAGCAGTACTTC.

The V gene is TRBV5-4, the J gene TRBJ2-7, with a weak D call TRBD1 (6 bases). V shed 6 bases and J shed 1 base, with 29 bases lying between them. The CDR3 is 19 amino acids. Germline CDR1 is SGHNT and CDR2 is YYREEE (reference sequence). The CDR3 DNA reads TGTGCCAGCACGCCACATGGACAGTCGGGACGGACGGGTTCCTACGAGCAGTACTTC. It translates to CASTPHGQSGRTGSYEQYF.

This clone was picked up a small number of times. The V call is TRBV7-9, the J call TRBJ1-2, with 9 bases lining up with TRBD1. CDR1 and CDR2 from the germline V gene are SEHNR and FQNEAQ (reference sequence). CDR3 length: 15 residues. V trimming: 1 base; J trimming: 5 bases; junction bases outside the gene matches: 5. The CDR3 sequence: CASSLESGTGYGYTF. The CDR3 DNA sequence: TGTGCCAGCAGCTTAGAGTCTGGGACAGGGTATGGCTACACCTTC.

This sequence joins TRBV2 and TRBJ2-5; the D is unclear. Deletions cut 3 bases from V and 1 base from J, with 9 bases between. Germline V gene data show CDR1 as SNHLY and CDR2 as FYNNEI. This CDR3 region has 14 residues. CDR3 sequence: CASSDEMIQETQYF. The CDR3 nucleotides are TGTGCCAGCAGTGATGAGATGATCCAAGAGACCCAGTACTTC.

This chain joins TRBV12-5 and TRBJ1-1; 7 bases are shared with TRBD1. The trim removed 4 bases at V and 5 bases at J, leaving 10 bases unmatched. The CDR3 contains 15 residues. Germline CDR1 reads LGHNT; CDR2 reads FRNRAP. The CDR3 sequence is CASGSIQGRGTEAFF. The CDR3, as DNA: TGTGCTAGTGGTTCGATACAGGGGCGCGGGACTGAAGCTTTCTTT.

V usage is TRBV4-1 and J usage is TRBJ1-1; a weak D match, TRBD1 (6 bases). Trimming pared 0 bases from V and 1 base from J, leaving 24 bases between. Per the germline V gene, CDR1 is MGHRA and CDR2 is YSYEKL. CDR3 length equals 20 residues. The CDR3 DNA reads as TGCGCCAGCAGCCAAGATCTAGCTCCAACAGGGACGACTTGGAACACTGAAGCTTTCTTT. As protein: CASSQDLAPTGTTWNTEAFF.

This rearrangement joins TRBV5-1 to TRBJ1-3; possibly TRBD1 for D (5 bases). This CDR3 region has 14 residues. Germline assignment: CDR1 SGHRS and CDR2 YFSETQ. Trimming stripped 4 bases from V and 4 bases from J, with 12 bases between. CDR3 amino acids: CASSKTASGNTIYF. The CDR3 nucleotides read TGCGCCAGCAGCAAGACAGCGTCAGGAAACACCATATATTTT.

The rearrangement uses TRBV19 and TRBJ2-7; 10 bases align to TRBD2. Per the germline V gene, CDR1 is LNHDA and CDR2 is SQIVND (reference sequence). Trimming took 6 bases from V and 3 from J; bases not matched to a gene: 5. The CDR3 spans 14 residues. CDR3 sequence: CASRGLAGDYEQYF. Written as DNA, the CDR3 is TGTGCCAGTAGAGGGCTAGCGGGGGACTACGAGCAGTACTTC.

CDR3 nucleotides: TGCGCCAGCAGCTTGGTCCGGGCAGCGGGGGAGGGCTACACCTTC. Its translation is CASSLVRAAGEGYTF. The chain uses TRBV5-1 and TRBJ1-2, with TRBD1 as a possible D gene (5 bases). Trimming pared 0 bases from V and 8 bases from J, leaving 17 bases between. CDR1 is SGHRS and CDR2 is YFSETQ in the germline V gene. The CDR3 is 15 amino acids.

As DNA, the CDR3 is TGTGCCAGCAGCCCAGGGGGCGCGGGGCCCGGGCAAGAGACCCAGTACTTC. The encoded protein is CASSPGGAGPGQETQYF. The rearrangement uses TRBV7-9 and TRBJ2-5, with TRBD1 matching over 8 bases. The V gene end was trimmed by 5 bases and the J gene end by 2 bases; junction bases not matched to a gene: 13. Germline V gene lookup returns CDR1 SEHNR and CDR2 FQNEAQ (reference sequence). CDR3 length: 17 amino acids. The complete variable domain, with remaining parts taken from reference TRBV7-9 and TRBJ2-5, reads DTGVSQNPRHKITKRGQNVTFRCDPISEHNRLYWYRQTLGQGPEFLTYFQNEAQLEKSRLLSDRFSAERPKGSFSTLEIQRTEQGDSAMYLCASSPGGAGPGQETQYFGPGTRLLVL.

Written as DNA, the CDR3 is TGTGCCAGCAGCCGAGACATGGATTCCTACGAGCAGTACTTC. It is translated as CASSRDMDSYEQYF. This chain uses TRBV5-6 with TRBJ2-7; D gene uncertain. Germline-derived CDR1 and CDR2 are SGHDT and YYEEEE. Trimming shortened V by 4 bases and J by 1 base, and 12 bases separated the two germline ends. The CDR3 loop spans 14 amino acids.

The chain joins TRBV24-1 to TRBJ1-2; D remains unclear. The germline CDR1 and CDR2 sequences are KGHDR and SFDVKD. With 9 bases removed from V and 4 bases from J, the gap between germline ends came to 8 bases. The CDR3 covers 11 residues. CDR3 loop: CATAGVYGYTF. The CDR3, as DNA: TGTGCCACCGCCGGTGTCTATGGCTACACCTTC.

The chain employs TRBV19 and TRBJ2-1; maybe TRBD2 (7 bases). V gave up 6 bases and J gave up 8 bases, with 17 bases separating them. Per the germline V gene, CDR1 is LNHDA and CDR2 is SQIVND (reference sequence). This CDR3 is built from 14 residues. For the CDR3, the DNA is TGTGCCAGTAGACTCGGGGGGCGTAGGGATGAGCAGTTCTTC. Its protein product is CASRLGGRRDEQFF.

The rearrangement joins TRBV12-3 or TRBV12-4 to TRBJ1-1; the D gene is possibly TRBD1 (6 bases). This CDR3 comprises 13 residues. Trimming cost V 9 bases and J 1 base, with 12 bases left between them. In DNA, the CDR3 is TGTGCCAGTTCGACAGGTACGAACACTGAAGCTTTCTTT. Translating gives CASSTGTNTEAFF.

The chain combines TRBV9 with TRBJ2-1, with TRBD2 identical over 10 bases. J lost 8 bases, V lost 4 bases, and 12 bases had no gene match. CDR3 length: 16 amino acids. CDR1 and CDR2 from the germline V gene are SGDLS and YYNGEE. Here the CDR3 reads CASSPRDSGGYYEQFF. For the CDR3, the DNA is TGTGCCAGCAGCCCACGGGATAGCGGGGGGTATTATGAGCAGTTCTTC.

The chain has TRBV2 and TRBJ1-6; D might be TRBD1 (6 bases). Trimming took 3 bases from V and 10 from J, leaving 13 bases between them. Germline V lookup: CDR1 SNHLY, CDR2 FYNNEI. The CDR3 totals 14 residues. CDR3 region: CASSEDRAISPLHF. The CDR3 bases are TGTGCCAGCAGTGAGGACAGAGCCATCTCACCCCTCCACTTT.

This clone turned up a few times. The chain joins TRBV11-2 to TRBJ1-3; no reliable D call. The ends were cut back, 1 base at V and 2 bases at J, with 12 bases in the middle. The CDR3 has 16 residues. CDR1 is SGHAT, CDR2 FQNNGV, per germline. The CDR3 region is CASSLALREAGNTIYF. For the CDR3, the DNA is TGTGCCAGCAGCTTAGCACTACGGGAAGCTGGAAACACCATATATTTT.

This clone was counted once. This sample also contains other DNA sequences that code for the same CDR3. The V call is TRBV5-1, the J call TRBJ1-1; unclear D gene. CDR1 and CDR2 (germline): SGHRS, YFSETQ. The CDR3 is 12 amino acids. The V and J ends lost 4 bases and 1 base respectively, with 5 bases between them. The CDR3 DNA is TGCGCCAGCAGCCGGGGGAACACTGAAGCTTTCTTT. Translation: CASSRGNTEAFF. Full variable domain (missing parts from reference TRBV5-1 and TRBJ1-1): KAGVTQTPRYLIKTRGQQVTLSCSPISGHRSVSWYQQTPGQGLQFLFEYFSETQRNKGNFPGRFSGRQFSNSRSEMNVSTLELGDSALYLCASSRGNTEAFFGQGTRLTVV.

This chain connects TRBV24-1 to TRBJ2-5; D perhaps matches TRBD2 (7 bases). Germline assignment: CDR1 KGHDR and CDR2 SFDVKD. The CDR3 contains 16 residues. Trimming took off 2 bases at V and 2 bases at J, with 14 bases between the two ends. The CDR3 nucleotides read TGTGCCACCAGTGATTCGGCGGGGGCACCTCAAGAGACCCAGTACTTC. Translated, it gives CATSDSAGAPQETQYF.